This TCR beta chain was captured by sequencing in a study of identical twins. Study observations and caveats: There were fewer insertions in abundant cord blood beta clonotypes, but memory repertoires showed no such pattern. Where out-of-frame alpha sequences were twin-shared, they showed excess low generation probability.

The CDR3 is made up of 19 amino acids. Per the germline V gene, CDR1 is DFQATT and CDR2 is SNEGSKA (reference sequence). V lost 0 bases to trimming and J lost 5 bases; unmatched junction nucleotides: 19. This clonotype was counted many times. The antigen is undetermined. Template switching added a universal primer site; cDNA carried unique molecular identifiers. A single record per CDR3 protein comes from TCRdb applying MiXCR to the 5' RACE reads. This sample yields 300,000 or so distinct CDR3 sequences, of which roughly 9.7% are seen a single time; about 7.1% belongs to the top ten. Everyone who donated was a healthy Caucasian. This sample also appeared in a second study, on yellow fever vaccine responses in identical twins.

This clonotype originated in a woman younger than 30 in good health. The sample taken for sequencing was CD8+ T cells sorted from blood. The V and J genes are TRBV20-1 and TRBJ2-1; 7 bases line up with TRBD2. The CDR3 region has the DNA TGCAGTGCTAGAGAGCTTGGCGGGAGATTCCCTCTTGATGACAATGAGCAGTTCTTC. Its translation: CSARELGGRFPLDDNEQFF.